This T cell receptor beta chain originates from a study of response to subunit inactivated influenza vaccine. TCRdb analysed the RT-PCR reads with MiXCR anew, one entry per CDR3 protein. The table includes about 650,000 distinct CDR3 sequences, around a sixth detected once. Per germline, CDR1 SGHRS and CDR2 YFSETQ. Deletions cut 4 bases from V and 3 bases from J, with 7 bases between. The CDR3 loop spans 12 amino acids. The source is a man in his forties or fifties who received an inactivated influenza vaccine. The sample consisted of PBMCs from blood, taken about 13 days after vaccination. The J gene is TRBJ1-2, the V gene TRBV5-1; D not certain. The CDR3 nucleotides read TGCGCCAGCAGCCGGCCAGACTATGGCTACACCTTC. Amino acids: CASSRPDYGYTF.